The rows below give T cell receptor beta chains drawn from one sample of a study of OX40 agonist ivuxolimab in advanced cancers. Produced via immunoSEQ multiplex PCR; TCRdb's table is partial and in-frame only. The sample lists 100,000 or so clones; 95% to 96% were seen once. This sample comprised CD4+ or CD8+ T cells sorted from blood, obtained in a trial of the OX40 agonist ivuxolimab. These TCRs come from an adult with an advanced solid tumor such as melanoma, head and neck, liver or kidney cancer. Each CDR3 is given without its conserved first and last residue. Each record gives: CDR3 protein, V gene, clone size, J gene. Clone size is shown for a subset of rows, as once, few, many or a class of expanded clone.

CDR3: ASSGGEKLF; V: TRBV9; size: NA; J: TRBJ1-4
CDR3: ASSSVANLYYEQY; V: TRBV7-8; size: NA; J: TRBJ2-7
CDR3: ASSKGPRDMTTEAF; V: TRBV21-1; size: NA; J: TRBJ1-1
CDR3: ASSPRGGGVQPQH; V: TRBV27; size: NA; J: TRBJ1-5
CDR3: ASSTGQGRTHGYT; V: TRBV9; size: NA; J: TRBJ1-2
CDR3: ASSSYVRDSYNEQF; V: TRBV7-9; size: NA; J: TRBJ2-1
CDR3: ASSQDLGINEKLF; V: TRBV4-3; size: NA; J: TRBJ1-4
CDR3: ASSRAAGVTGELF; V: TRBV4-1; size: NA; J: TRBJ2-2
CDR3: ASSLDAGQYYGYT; V: TRBV11-2; size: NA; J: TRBJ1-2
CDR3: ASSHYCRQETQY; V: TRBV23-1; size: once; J: TRBJ2-5
CDR3: ASSLGLNQPQH; V: TRBV7-6; size: NA; J: TRBJ1-5
CDR3: ASSQDRHGYTDTQY; V: TRBV4-3; size: NA; J: TRBJ2-3
CDR3: ASSTGQVNYGYT; V: TRBV6-5; size: NA; J: TRBJ1-2
CDR3: ASSPTATGYSNQPQH; V: TRBV27; size: NA; J: TRBJ1-5
CDR3: ASSLLVETYGYT; V: TRBV5-6; size: NA; J: TRBJ1-2
CDR3: ASRTGVYNEQF; V: TRBV27; size: NA; J: TRBJ2-1
CDR3: ASSQDPPLTEPGQNIQY; V: TRBV4-2; size: NA; J: TRBJ2-4
CDR3: ASSQGLTVWDTQY; V: TRBV14; size: NA; J: TRBJ2-3
CDR3: ASSLYEQY; V: TRBV28; size: NA; J: TRBJ2-7
CDR3: ASSSNYEQY; V: TRBV7-8; size: NA; J: TRBJ2-7
CDR3: ASSHGLAPYNEQF; V: TRBV6-6; size: NA; J: TRBJ2-1
CDR3: ASSQAGGGPSYEQY; V: TRBV4-1; size: NA; J: TRBJ2-7
CDR3: ASSTLSANEQF; V: TRBV19; size: NA; J: TRBJ2-1
CDR3: ASSLLGGVEQF; V: TRBV4-1; size: NA; J: TRBJ2-1
CDR3: ASITKHTDTQY; V: TRBV28; size: NA; J: TRBJ2-3
CDR3: ASSLRGASYEQY; V: TRBV5-6; size: NA; J: TRBJ2-7
CDR3: ATQLQGGSGYT; V: TRBV6-5; size: NA; J: TRBJ1-2
CDR3: ASSEGTGSNQPQH; V: TRBV2; size: NA; J: TRBJ1-5
CDR3: ASSFRGTEAF; V: TRBV28; size: NA; J: TRBJ1-1
CDR3: ASIQVLQPQH; V: TRBV6-5; size: NA; J: TRBJ1-5
CDR3: ASSAGGGGTDTQY; V: TRBV9; size: once; J: TRBJ2-3
CDR3: ASSLVPGLNEQF; V: TRBV7-9; size: once; J: TRBJ2-1
CDR3: ASSPTGLAYGYT; V: TRBV28; size: NA; J: TRBJ1-2
CDR3: ASSYGLADNEQF; V: TRBV6-5; size: NA; J: TRBJ2-1
CDR3: ASSLFGDTQY; V: TRBV28; size: NA; J: TRBJ2-3
CDR3: AWRGWDTEETQY; V: TRBV30; size: NA; J: TRBJ2-5
CDR3: ASSAGNTEAF; V: TRBV19; size: NA; J: TRBJ1-1
CDR3: AIGTGVNTEAF; V: TRBV10-3; size: NA; J: TRBJ1-1
CDR3: ASSAQGRTGANVLT; V: TRBV19; size: NA; J: TRBJ2-6
CDR3: AWSASGVSEQY; V: TRBV30; size: NA; J: TRBJ2-7
CDR3: SASTGSSQPQH; V: TRBV29-1; size: NA; J: TRBJ1-5
CDR3: ASSLITGTHEQY; V: TRBV7-8; size: NA; J: TRBJ2-7
CDR3: ASSLEGVSSYNEQF; V: TRBV11-2; size: NA; J: TRBJ2-1
CDR3: ASSSTPGVGNQPQH; V: TRBV27; size: NA; J: TRBJ1-5
CDR3: ASSHSGTGELF; V: TRBV4-1; size: NA; J: TRBJ2-2
CDR3: ASSLVRNEQF; V: TRBV5-6; size: NA; J: TRBJ2-1
CDR3: ASSQPAQEGTGELF; V: TRBV4-1; size: NA; J: TRBJ2-2
CDR3: ASSQEGGQPQH; V: TRBV4-1; size: few; J: TRBJ1-5
CDR3: ASRQGGNEQY; V: TRBV10-2; size: once; J: TRBJ2-7
CDR3: ASSPRGSGDTDTQY; V: TRBV6-4; size: NA; J: TRBJ2-3
CDR3: ASSYSTGLNYGYT; V: TRBV6-5; size: NA; J: TRBJ1-2
CDR3: ASSFLFGGSKTQY; V: TRBV6-5; size: NA; J: TRBJ2-5
CDR3: ASSLSGTPSNEQF; V: TRBV19; size: NA; J: TRBJ2-1
CDR3: ASSLRDFSGMGETQY; V: TRBV28; size: NA; J: TRBJ2-5
CDR3: ASSQVAGWTEAF; V: TRBV4-2; size: NA; J: TRBJ1-1
CDR3: ASSLVGGPGETQY; V: TRBV11-2; size: NA; J: TRBJ2-5
CDR3: ASSLDHSYEQY; V: TRBV5-1; size: NA; J: TRBJ2-7
CDR3: AISEEAHYEQY; V: TRBV10-3; size: NA; J: TRBJ2-7